A single sample gave rise to the 13 T cell receptor beta chains below, sequenced in a study of cytomegalovirus exposure and HLA in healthy donors listed by TCRdb under 2017. Library creation used the immunoSEQ multiplex PCR assay. TCRdb took this table from immuneACCESS and kept in-frame rearrangements with V and J called. Such tables lack part of the clones; where checked against another copy, unresolved V genes explain under half of the gap, and the rest is unexplained. Here the sample has roughly 190,000 clones; approximately 86% occur a single time. Around 7.2% of the sample is taken by the ten largest. The source material was PBMCs. These TCRs come from a man younger than 40 in good health and CMV-seropositive.

The V gene is TRBV7-9, the J gene TRBJ2-5; D gene unclear. This CDR3 has 14 amino acids. Trimming took off 5 bases at V and 4 bases at J, with 14 bases between the two ends. Per the germline V gene, CDR1 is SEHNR and CDR2 is FQNEAQ (reference sequence). The DNA for the CDR3 is TGTGCCAGCAGCCCGACCCATGGGGTAGAGACCCAGTACTTC. This encodes CASSPTHGVETQYF.

A single count supports this clone. V and J are TRBV5-6 and TRBJ2-1; possibly TRBD1 for D (5 bases). This CDR3 spans 13 amino acids. Germline CDR1 SGHDT, CDR2 YYEEEE. V was pared by 2 bases and J by 8 bases, with 11 bases between. The CDR3 bases are TGTGCCAGCAGCTTCTGGGGCGCCCATGAGCAGTTCTTC. Translation gives CASSFWGAHEQFF.

The rearrangement joins TRBV7-9 to TRBJ2-5; D unresolved. This CDR3 comprises 11 residues. V was cut by 3 bases and J by 7 bases, with 6 bases left in between. Germline V gives CDR1 SEHNR, CDR2 FQNEAQ (reference sequence). CDR3 loop: CASSLIGTQYF. The CDR3 DNA follows: TGTGCCAGCAGCTTGATAGGGACCCAGTACTTC. The variable domain in full, with the rest retrieved from reference TRBV7-9 and TRBJ2-5, is DTGVSQNPRHKITKRGQNVTFRCDPISEHNRLYWYRQTLGQGPEFLTYFQNEAQLEKSRLLSDRFSAERPKGSFSTLEIQRTEQGDSAMYLCASSLIGTQYFGPGTRLLVL.

The rearrangement joins TRBV6-5 to TRBJ1-2, with 10 bases matching TRBD1. The V and J ends lost 6 bases and 8 bases, in that order; junction bases with no gene match: 9. Germline CDR1 MNHEY, CDR2 SVGAGI. The CDR3 is 14 residues long. The CDR3 DNA reads TGTGCCAGCAGGCCGGGGACAGGGGAACGGGGCTACACCTTC. Its protein product is CASRPGTGERGYTF.

V gene TRBV15 combines with J gene TRBJ1-3; 9 bases are a match to TRBD1. V was pared by 2 bases and J by 4 bases, with 6 bases of the junction left unmatched. In germline, CDR1 is LNHNV, CDR2 YYDKDF (reference sequence). This CDR3 comprises 16 residues. The CDR3 coding sequence is TGTGCCACCAGCAGAACCCCCGGGACAGGGGGAAACACCATATATTTT. Its translation: CATSRTPGTGGNTIYF.

This clone has a single count. J is TRBJ1-5 and V is TRBV19; no clear D. Germline CDR1 LNHDA, CDR2 SQIVND (reference sequence). There are 14 residues in the CDR3. V was cut by 11 bases and J by 0 bases, with 14 bases left in between. CDR3 region: CAARGELSNQPQHF. The DNA of the CDR3 is TGTGCCGCCCGTGGGGAACTTAGCAATCAGCCCCAGCATTTT.

This rearrangement joins TRBV29-1 to TRBJ2-5; D might be TRBD1 or TRBD2, each matching 5 bases. Germline V gene sequence: CDR1 SQVTM, CDR2 ANQGSEA. V lost 0 bases and J 4 bases, leaving 9 bases between the germline ends. The CDR3 loop spans 13 amino acids. The CDR3 bases are TGCAGCGTTGAAGATCGTGGGGGAGAGACCCAGTACTTC. It yields the protein CSVEDRGGETQYF.

The chain recombines TRBV5-1 with TRBJ1-4; D is unresolved. Deletions cut 0 bases from V and 3 bases from J, with 6 bases between. In germline, CDR1 is SGHRS, CDR2 YFSETQ. The length of the CDR3 is 14 residues. The CDR3 sequence: CASSLGAPNEKLFF. CDR3 in DNA: TGCGCCAGCAGCTTGGGGGCACCTAATGAAAAACTGTTTTTT.

V gene TRBV2 combines with J gene TRBJ2-3; D unclear. The germline V and J ends were trimmed by 1 base and 6 bases, with 2 bases remaining between them. This CDR3 has 11 amino acids. The germline V gene has CDR1 SNHLY and CDR2 FYNNEI. As DNA, the CDR3 is TGTGCCAGCAGTGAAGAGGATACGCAGTATTTT. It specifies CASSEEDTQYF.

The V gene is TRBV13, the J gene TRBJ2-5; TRBD2 matches at 7 bases. Germline-derived CDR1 and CDR2 are PRHDT and FYEKMQ (reference sequence). V dropped 5 bases and J dropped 7; count of bases not matched to a gene: 7. The length of the CDR3 is 13 residues. For the CDR3, the DNA is TGTGCCAGCAGCCTCGCGGGAGAGGCGACCCAGTACTTC. Its translation is CASSLAGEATQYF. The whole variable domain, remainder taken from reference TRBV13 and TRBJ2-5, is AAGVIQSPRHLIKEKRETATLKCYPIPRHDTVYWYQQGPGQDPQFLISFYEKMQSDKGSIPDRFSAQQFSDYHSELNMSSLELGDSALYFCASSLAGEATQYFGPGTRLLVL.

The chain carries TRBV7-9 and TRBJ1-2, with D hard to call. The CDR3 has 15 amino acids. Germline V gene data show CDR1 as SEHNR and CDR2 as FQNEAQ (reference sequence). Between the trimmed V and J ends, which lost 0 bases and 7 bases, there was a span of 15 bases. In DNA form, the CDR3 reads TGTGCCAGCAGCTTAGCTGGCACATTGACTGGTGGCTACACCTTC. Protein product: CASSLAGTLTGGYTF.

The gene calls are TRBV7-2 and TRBJ1-5; D is undetermined. CDR1 is SGHTA, CDR2 FQGNSA, per germline. V was clipped by 1 base and J by 7 bases, with 8 bases between them. The CDR3 has 13 residues. CDR3 in amino acids: CASSLGFGQPQHF. The CDR3 coding sequence is TGTGCCAGCAGCTTAGGGTTTGGGCAGCCCCAGCATTTT.

This clone appeared a single time. The chain combines TRBV29-1 with TRBJ2-2, with unresolved D. The V gene's germline CDR1 is SQVTM and CDR2 ANQGSEA. CDR3 length: 13 amino acids. Trimming took off 3 bases at V and 3 bases at J, with 8 bases between the two ends. CDR3 in DNA: TGCAGCGTTGAGGAAAGGGACACCGGGGAGCTGTTTTTT. This codes for CSVEERDTGELFF.